This TCR beta chain was retrieved from a study of blood T cell repertoires in COVID-19. Study context: There were acute and convalescent COVID-19 samples, and they came from the United States, Italy and Spain. PBMCs, B-cell-depleted T cells, or T cells were the source of the cDNA or gDNA that made up the material.

In Seattle, patients joined the study during active infection and were tracked longitudinally. This CDR3 is 18 amino acids long. Germline V CDR1 and CDR2: SGHTA, FQGNSA. The J segment lost 9 bases and the V segment lost 1 base, leaving 16 bases of the junction unmatched. In the study's own analysis: For nucleated cells, counts were estimated from reference gene primer amplification. The repertoire was sequenced with immunoSEQ multiplex PCR; TCRdb's copy has only in-frame clones and lacks some. V and J calls and clone size come straight from that table; D and trimming were deduced from the DNA. This sample yields some 220,000 clones, of which roughly 85% are seen a single time; approximately 2.3% belongs to the top ten.

The chain combines TRBV7-2 with TRBJ2-3, with 10 nucleotides matching TRBD2. The TCR was taken from an older woman with COVID-19, enrolled during active disease. Sequencing was carried out using peripheral blood. CDR3 in DNA: TGTGCCAGCAGCTTAGGTGCACCAGCGGGGGGGCCTCTTGGGACGCAGTATTTT. Encoded protein: CASSLGAPAGGPLGTQYF.